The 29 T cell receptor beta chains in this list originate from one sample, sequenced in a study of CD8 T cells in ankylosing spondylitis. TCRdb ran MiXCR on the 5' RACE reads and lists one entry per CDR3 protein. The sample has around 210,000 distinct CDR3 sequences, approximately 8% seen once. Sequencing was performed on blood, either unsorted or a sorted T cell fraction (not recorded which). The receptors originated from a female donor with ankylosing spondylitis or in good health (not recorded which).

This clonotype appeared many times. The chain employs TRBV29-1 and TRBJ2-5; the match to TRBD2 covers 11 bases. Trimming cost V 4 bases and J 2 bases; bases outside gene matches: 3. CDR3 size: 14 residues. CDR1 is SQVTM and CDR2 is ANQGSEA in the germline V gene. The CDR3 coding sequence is TGCAGCGTTGCCAGACTAGCGGGGCAAGAGACCCAGTACTTC. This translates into CSVARLAGQETQYF.

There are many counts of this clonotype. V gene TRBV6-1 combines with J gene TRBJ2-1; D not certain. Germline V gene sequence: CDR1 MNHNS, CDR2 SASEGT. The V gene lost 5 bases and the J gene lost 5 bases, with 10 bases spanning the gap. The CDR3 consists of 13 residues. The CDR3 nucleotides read TGTGCCAGCAGTCCCCGACTGGACAATGAGCAGTTCTTC. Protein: CASSPRLDNEQFF.

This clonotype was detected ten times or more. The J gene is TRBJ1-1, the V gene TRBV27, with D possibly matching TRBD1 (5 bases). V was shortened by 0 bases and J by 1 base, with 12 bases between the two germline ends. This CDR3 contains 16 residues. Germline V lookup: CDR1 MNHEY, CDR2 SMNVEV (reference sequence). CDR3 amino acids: CASSLSPTVQNTEAFF. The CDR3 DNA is TGTGCCAGCAGTTTATCCCCGACAGTCCAGAACACTGAAGCTTTCTTT.

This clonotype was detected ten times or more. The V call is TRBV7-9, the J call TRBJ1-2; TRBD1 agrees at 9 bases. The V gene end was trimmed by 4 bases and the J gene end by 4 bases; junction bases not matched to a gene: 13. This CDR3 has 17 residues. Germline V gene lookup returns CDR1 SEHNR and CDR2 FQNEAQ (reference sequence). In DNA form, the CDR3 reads TGTGCCAGCAGCTCCGAACAGGGGGCGGCCGCCCCCTATGGCTACACCTTC. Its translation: CASSSEQGAAAPYGYTF.

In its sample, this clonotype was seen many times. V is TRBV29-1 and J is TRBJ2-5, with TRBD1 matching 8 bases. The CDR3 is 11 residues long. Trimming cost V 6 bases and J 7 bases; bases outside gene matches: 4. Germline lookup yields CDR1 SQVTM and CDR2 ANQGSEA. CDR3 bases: TGCAGCGTAGACAGGGGTTGGACCCAGTACTTC. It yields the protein CSVDRGWTQYF.

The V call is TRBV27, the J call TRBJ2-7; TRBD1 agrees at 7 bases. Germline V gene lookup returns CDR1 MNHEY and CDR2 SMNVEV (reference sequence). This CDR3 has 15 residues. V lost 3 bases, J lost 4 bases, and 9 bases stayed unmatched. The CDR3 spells CASSLGQRSSYEQYF. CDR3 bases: TGTGCCAGCAGTTTGGGACAGAGGTCTTCGTACGAGCAGTACTTC.

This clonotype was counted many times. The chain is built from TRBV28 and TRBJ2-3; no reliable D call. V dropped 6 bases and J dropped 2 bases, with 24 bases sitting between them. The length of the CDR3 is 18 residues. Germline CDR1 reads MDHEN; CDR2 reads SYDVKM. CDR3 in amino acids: CASRLPFGGDTTTDTQYF. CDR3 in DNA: TGTGCCAGCAGGCTACCCTTTGGTGGCGATACGACCACAGATACGCAGTATTTT.

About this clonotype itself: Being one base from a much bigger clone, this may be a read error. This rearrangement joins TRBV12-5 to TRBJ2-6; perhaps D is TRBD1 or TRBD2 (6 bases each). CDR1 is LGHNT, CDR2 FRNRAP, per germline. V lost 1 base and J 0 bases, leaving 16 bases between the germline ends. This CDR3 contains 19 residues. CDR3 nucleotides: TGTGCTAGTGGTTTGGACTGGGGGGCAGAGAGCTCTGGGGCCAACGTCCTGACTTTC. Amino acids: CASGLDWGAESSGANVLTF.

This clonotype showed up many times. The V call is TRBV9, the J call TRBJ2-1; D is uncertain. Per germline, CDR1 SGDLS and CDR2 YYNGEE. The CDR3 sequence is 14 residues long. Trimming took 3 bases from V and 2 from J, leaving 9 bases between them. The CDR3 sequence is CASSDSGPYNEQFF. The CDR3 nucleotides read TGTGCCAGCAGCGATTCGGGCCCCTACAATGAGCAGTTCTTC.

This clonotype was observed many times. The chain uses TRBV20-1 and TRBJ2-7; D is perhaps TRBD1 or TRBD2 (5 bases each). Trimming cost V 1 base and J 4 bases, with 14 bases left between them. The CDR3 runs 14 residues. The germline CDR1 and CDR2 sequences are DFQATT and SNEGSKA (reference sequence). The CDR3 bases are TGCAGTGCTAGAGGGAGGACATTCCTTTACGAGCAGTACTTC. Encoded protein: CSARGRTFLYEQYF.

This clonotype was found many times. Here the CDR3 reads CASSPLRGGPNQPQHF. The CDR3 DNA is TGTGCCAGTAGTCCCTTAAGGGGGGGCCCCAATCAGCCCCAGCATTTT. This rearrangement joins TRBV19 to TRBJ1-5, with a weak D call TRBD1 (6 bases). V was trimmed by 5 bases and J by 3 bases, leaving 17 bases between them. The CDR3 spans 16 residues. Looked up from germline, CDR1 is LNHDA and CDR2 is SQIVND (reference sequence).

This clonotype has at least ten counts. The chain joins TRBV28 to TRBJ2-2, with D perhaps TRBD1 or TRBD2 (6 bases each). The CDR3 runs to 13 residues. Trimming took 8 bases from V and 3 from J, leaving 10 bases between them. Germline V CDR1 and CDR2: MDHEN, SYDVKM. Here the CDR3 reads CASDRRDTGELFF. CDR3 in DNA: TGTGCCAGCGACAGGAGGGACACCGGGGAGCTGTTTTTT.

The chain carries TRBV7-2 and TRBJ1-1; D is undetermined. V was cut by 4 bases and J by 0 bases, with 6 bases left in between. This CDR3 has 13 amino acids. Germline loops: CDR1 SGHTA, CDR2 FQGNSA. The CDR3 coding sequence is TGTGCCAGCAGCTCCACAGTGAACACTGAAGCTTTCTTT. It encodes CASSSTVNTEAFF. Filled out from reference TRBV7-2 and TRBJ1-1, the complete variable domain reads GAGVSQSPSNKVTEKGKDVELRCDPISGHTALYWYRQSLGQGLEFLIYFQGNSAPDKSGLPSDRFSAERTGGSVSTLTIQRTQQEDSAVYLCASSSTVNTEAFFGQGTRLTVV.

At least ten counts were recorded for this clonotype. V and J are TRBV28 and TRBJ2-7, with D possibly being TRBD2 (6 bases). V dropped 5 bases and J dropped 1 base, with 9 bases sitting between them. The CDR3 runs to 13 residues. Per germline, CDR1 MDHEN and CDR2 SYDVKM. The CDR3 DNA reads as TGTGCCAGCAGTGCGGGACGGTCCTACGAGCAGTACTTC. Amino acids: CASSAGRSYEQYF.

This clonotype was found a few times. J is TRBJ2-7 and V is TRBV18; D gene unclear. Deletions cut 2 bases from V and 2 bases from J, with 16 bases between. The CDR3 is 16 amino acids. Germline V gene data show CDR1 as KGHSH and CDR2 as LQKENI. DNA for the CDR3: TGTGCCAGCTCACCAACTCCCCCCACTGCTACCTACGAGCAGTACTTC. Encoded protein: CASSPTPPTATYEQYF. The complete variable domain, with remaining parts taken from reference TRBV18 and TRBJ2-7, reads NAGVMQNPRHLVRRRGQEARLRCSPMKGHSHVYWYRQLPEEGLKFMVYLQKENIIDESGMPKERFSAEFPKEGPSILRIQQVVRGDSAAYFCASSPTPPTATYEQYFGPGTRLTVT.

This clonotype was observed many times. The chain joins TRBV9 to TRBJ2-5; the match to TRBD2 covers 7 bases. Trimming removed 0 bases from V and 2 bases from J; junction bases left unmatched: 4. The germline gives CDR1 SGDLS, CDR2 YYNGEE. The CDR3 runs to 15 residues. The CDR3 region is CASSVDGGGQETQYF. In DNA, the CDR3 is TGTGCCAGCAGCGTAGATGGCGGGGGACAAGAGACCCAGTACTTC. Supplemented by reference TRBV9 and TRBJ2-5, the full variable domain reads DSGVTQTPKHLITATGQRVTLRCSPRSGDLSVYWYQQSLDQGLQFLIQYYNGEERAKGNILERFSAQQFPDLHSELNLSSLELGDSALYFCASSVDGGGQETQYFGPGTRLLVL.

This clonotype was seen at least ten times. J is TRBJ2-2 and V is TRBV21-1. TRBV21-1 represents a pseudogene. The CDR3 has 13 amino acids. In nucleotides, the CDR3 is TGTGCCAGCAGCAAAGCGTTAACCGGGGAGCTGTTTTTT. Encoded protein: CASSKALTGELFF.

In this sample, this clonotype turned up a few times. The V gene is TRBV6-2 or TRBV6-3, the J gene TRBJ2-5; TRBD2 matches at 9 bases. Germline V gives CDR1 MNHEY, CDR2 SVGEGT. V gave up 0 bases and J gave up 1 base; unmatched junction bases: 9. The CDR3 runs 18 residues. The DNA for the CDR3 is TGTGCCAGCAGTTACTCGCATCCTGGCGGGAGGGCCCAAGAGACCCAGTACTTC. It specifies CASSYSHPGGRAQETQYF.

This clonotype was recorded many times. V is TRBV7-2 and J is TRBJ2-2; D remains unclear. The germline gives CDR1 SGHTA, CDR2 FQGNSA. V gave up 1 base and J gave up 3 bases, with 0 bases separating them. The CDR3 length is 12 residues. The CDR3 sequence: CASSLDTGELFF. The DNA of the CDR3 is TGTGCCAGCAGCTTAGACACCGGGGAGCTGTTTTTT.

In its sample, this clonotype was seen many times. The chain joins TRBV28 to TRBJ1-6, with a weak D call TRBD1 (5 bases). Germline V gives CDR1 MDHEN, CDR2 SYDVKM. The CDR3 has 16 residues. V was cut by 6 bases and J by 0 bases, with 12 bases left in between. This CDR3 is CASRGPTSSYNSPLHF. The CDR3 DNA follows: TGTGCCAGCAGGGGGCCGACAAGCTCCTATAATTCACCCCTCCACTTT. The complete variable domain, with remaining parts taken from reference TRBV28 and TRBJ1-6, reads DVKVTQSSRYLVKRTGEKVFLECVQDMDHENMFWYRQDPGLGLRLIYFSYDVKMKEKGDIPEGYSVSREKKERFSLILESASTNQTSMYLCASRGPTSSYNSPLHFGNGTRLTVT.

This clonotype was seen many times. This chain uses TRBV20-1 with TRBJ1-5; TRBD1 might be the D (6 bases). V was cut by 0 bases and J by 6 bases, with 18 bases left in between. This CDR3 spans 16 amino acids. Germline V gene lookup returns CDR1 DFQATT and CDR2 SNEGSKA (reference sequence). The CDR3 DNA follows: TGCAGTGCTAGAGAGGTAGTTGGTGGAGGGGGTCAGCCCCAGCATTTT. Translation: CSAREVVGGGGQPQHF.

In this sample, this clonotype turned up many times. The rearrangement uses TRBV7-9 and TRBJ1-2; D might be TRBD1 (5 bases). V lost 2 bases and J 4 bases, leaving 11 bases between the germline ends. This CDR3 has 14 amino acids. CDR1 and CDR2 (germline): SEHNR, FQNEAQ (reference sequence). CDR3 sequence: CASSLNPGAYGYTF. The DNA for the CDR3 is TGTGCCAGCAGCTTAAATCCCGGGGCCTATGGCTACACCTTC. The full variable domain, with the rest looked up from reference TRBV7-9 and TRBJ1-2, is DTGVSQNPRHKITKRGQNVTFRCDPISEHNRLYWYRQTLGQGPEFLTYFQNEAQLEKSRLLSDRFSAERPKGSFSTLEIQRTEQGDSAMYLCASSLNPGAYGYTFGSGTRLTVV.

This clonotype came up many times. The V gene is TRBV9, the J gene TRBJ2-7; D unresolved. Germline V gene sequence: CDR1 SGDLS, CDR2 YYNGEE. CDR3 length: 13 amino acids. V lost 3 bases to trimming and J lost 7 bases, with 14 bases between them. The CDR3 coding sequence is TGTGCCAGCAGCGATTCCGGGCCGGGTGAGCAGTACTTC. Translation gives CASSDSGPGEQYF.

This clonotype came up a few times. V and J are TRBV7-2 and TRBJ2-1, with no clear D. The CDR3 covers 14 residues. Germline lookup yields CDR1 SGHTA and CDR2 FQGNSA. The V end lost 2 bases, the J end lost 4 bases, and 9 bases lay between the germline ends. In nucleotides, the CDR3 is TGTACCAGCAGCTTACGGAGCGCGTACAATGAGCAGTTCTTC. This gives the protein CTSSLRSAYNEQFF.

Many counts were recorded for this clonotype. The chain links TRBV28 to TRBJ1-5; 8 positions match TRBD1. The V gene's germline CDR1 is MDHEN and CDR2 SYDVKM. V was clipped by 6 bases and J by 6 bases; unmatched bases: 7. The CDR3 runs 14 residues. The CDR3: CASSPPQGGQPQHF. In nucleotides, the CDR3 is TGTGCCAGCAGCCCCCCACAGGGGGGTCAGCCCCAGCATTTT.

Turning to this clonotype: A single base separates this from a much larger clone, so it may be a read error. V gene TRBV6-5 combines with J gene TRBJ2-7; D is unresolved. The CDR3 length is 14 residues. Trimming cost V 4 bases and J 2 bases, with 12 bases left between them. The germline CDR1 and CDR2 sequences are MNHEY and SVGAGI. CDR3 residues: CASSFGGGPYEQYF. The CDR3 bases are TGTGCCAGCAGTTTCGGCGGTGGCCCCTACGAGCAGTACTTC.

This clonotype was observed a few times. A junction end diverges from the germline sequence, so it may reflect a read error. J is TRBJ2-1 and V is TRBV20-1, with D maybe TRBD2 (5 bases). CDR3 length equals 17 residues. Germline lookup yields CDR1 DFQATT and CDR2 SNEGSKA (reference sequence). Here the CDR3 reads CCARGYAGKSSYNEQFF. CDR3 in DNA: TGCTGTGCTAGAGGTTATGCCGGGAAAAGCTCCTACAATGAGCAGTTCTTC.

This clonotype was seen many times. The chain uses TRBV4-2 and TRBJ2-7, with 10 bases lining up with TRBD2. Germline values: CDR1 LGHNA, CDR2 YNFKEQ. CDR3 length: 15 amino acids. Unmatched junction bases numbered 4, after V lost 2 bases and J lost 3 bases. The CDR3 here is CASSQYTSGVYEQYF. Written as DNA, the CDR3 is TGTGCCAGCAGCCAATATACTAGCGGGGTCTACGAGCAGTACTTC.

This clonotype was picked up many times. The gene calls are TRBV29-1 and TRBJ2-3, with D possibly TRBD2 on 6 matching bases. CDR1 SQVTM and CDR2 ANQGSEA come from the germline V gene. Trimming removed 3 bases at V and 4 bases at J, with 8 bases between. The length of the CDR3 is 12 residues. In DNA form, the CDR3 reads TGCAGCGTTGAGGAGGGCGCAGATACGCAGTATTTT. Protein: CSVEEGADTQYF.